This TCR beta chain came from a study of response to subunit inactivated influenza vaccine. Broader study findings: After each seasonal influenza vaccination, few new T cells are recruited, the authors suggested.

This clonotype was counted between two and nine times. What it recognizes is unknown. The CDR3 extends over 17 amino acids. CDR1 SGHRS and CDR2 YFSETQ come from the germline V gene. V shed 3 bases and J shed 3 bases, with 20 bases lying between them. TCRdb used MiXCR to reprocess the RT-PCR reads, holding one entry per CDR3 protein. The sample lists some 500,000 distinct CDR3 sequences, approximately 12% occurring once. The rearrangement joins TRBV5-1 to TRBJ2-3; TRBD1 is a possible D gene (6 bases). The receptor was derived from a man aged 50 to 60 who received an inactivated influenza vaccine. The specimen was PBMCs from blood, collected 45 days after vaccination. The CDR3 DNA sequence: TGCGCCAGCAGCTGGTGGGGGCAGGGCGCCCGGACAGATACGCAGTATTTT. This sequence encodes CASSWWGQGARTDTQYF.